The clone carrying this TCR beta chain occurred once. TCRdb's copy holds only in-frame clones and misses some; the assay was immunoSEQ multiplex PCR. Seen here are roughly 130,000 clones, roughly nine tenths observed once, and the top ten hold about 3%. This specimen belongs to a study of T cell responses to AZD1222 COVID-19 vaccine. The CDR3 length is 14 residues. CDR1 and CDR2 from the germline V gene are SGHRS and YFSETQ. V was clipped by 5 bases and J by 6 bases; unmatched bases: 8. The chain uses TRBV5-1 and TRBJ2-1; 7 bases line up with TRBD1. The clonotype originates from an adult in good health. The source material was peripheral blood, sampled on day 0 of AZD1222 vaccination. CDR3 sequence (DNA): TGCGCCAGCAGTGTAGCAGGGGGACGCAATGAGCAGTTCTTC. As protein: CASSVAGGRNEQFF.